The present T cell receptor (beta chain) was sequenced within a study of T cells expressing NK-cell markers. Whole-study context: It was from sorted CD3+CD56+NKG2C+, CD3+CD56+NKG2C- and CD3+CD56-NKG2C+ T cells that TCR beta repertoires came.

Regarding this clonotype: What it binds is not known.

From the 5' RACE reads, TCRdb lists one entry per CDR3 protein and no DNA. Its clone listing holds 440,000 or so distinct CDR3 sequences. Study findings and constraints: Dominance of the CD3+CD56-NKG2C+ fraction by these clonotypes also held in several donors.

The receptor comes from a woman between 18 and 70 years old in good health. Source material: blood T cells: a sorted CD56 or NKG2C T cell subset, CD4+ or CD8+ T cells, or bulk PBMC T cells (not recorded which).

The CDR3 protein is CASSQDWKNIQYF. The V and J genes are TRBV3-1 and TRBJ2-4. This CDR3 has 13 residues. In germline, CDR1 is LGHDT, CDR2 YNNKEL (reference sequence). Combining the CDR3 with reference TRBV3-1 and TRBJ2-4 gives the whole variable domain DTAVSQTPKYLVTQMGNDKSIKCEQNLGHDTMYWYKQDSKKFLKIMFSYNNKELIINETVPNRFSPKSPDKAHLNLHINSLELGDSAVYFCASSQDWKNIQYFGAGTRLSVL.